This T cell receptor (beta chain) derives from a study of CD8+CD57+ T cells in acquired aplastic anemia. Study details: When averaged, DNA from sorted CD4+ and CD8+ cells came to about 3 ug. The study's findings and limits: Between patients and controls, CD8+ Simpson's diversity did not vary significantly. Fewer than 35 CD8+ CDR3 sequences occurred in both the patients and the controls.

For CDR3 and TCR beta VDJ profiling, genomic DNA was the template used. MiXCR, applied by TCRdb to the reads, yields one record per CDR3 protein. The sample includes 250,000 to 350,000 distinct CDR3 sequences, around 60% of them seen just once. Trimming took off 5 bases at V and 1 base at J, with 17 bases between the two ends. The CDR3 contains 16 residues. Per the germline V gene, CDR1 is SGHTA and CDR2 is FQGTGA. Notes on this clonotype: Its cognate antigen is unknown.

The gene calls are TRBV7-3 and TRBJ1-1; a weak D match, TRBD1 (6 bases). The sequence was collected from a human donor with severe aplastic anemia or a healthy control (not recorded which). The sample consisted of sorted CD4+, CD8+, or CD8+CD57+ T cells (not recorded which) from PBMCs. The CDR3 DNA follows: TGTGCCAGCAGCCCACCCCTAGGGGGTTGGAACACTGAAGCTTTCTTT. Translated: CASSPPLGGWNTEAFF.